The entry below describes one T cell receptor (beta chain). As yet, its antigen is unknown. This sample stems from a study of blood T cells in healthy people across ages. Germline V gene lookup returns CDR1 SGHTA and CDR2 FQGNSA. V dropped 5 bases and J dropped 5 bases, with 13 bases sitting between them. The CDR3 covers 14 residues. For the second PCR, which ran for roughly 6 to 12 cycles, a sample-barcoded 5' primer and a J-beta primer mix were used. A tag from a template-switch adaptor with 12 random nucleotides marked each cDNA molecule. MiXCR, applied by TCRdb to the 5' RACE reads, yields one record per CDR3 protein. The sample consists of about 2 million distinct CDR3 sequences, about 50% of them appearing once. Study-wide points: Possibly, changes in expanded clonotypes were confounded because donor CMV status was unknown.

Caucasian individuals from Russia who were healthy and aged roughly 6 to 95 acted as donors. At least 7 million PBMCs were isolated per sample. The chain couples TRBV7-2 to TRBJ1-5; D uncertain. The clonotype originates from a woman aged 35 to 49 in good health. Source material: blood. The CDR3 here is CASSPPDVYQPQHF. CDR3 nucleotide sequence: TGTGCCAGCAGCCCCCCAGATGTCTATCAGCCCCAGCATTTT.